Following are 11 T cell receptor beta chains from one sample sequenced in a study of blood T cells in healthy people across ages. Together with a sample-barcoded 5' primer, a J-beta primer mix was included in a second PCR lasting roughly 6 to 12 cycles. Each CDR3 protein is one row after TCRdb ran MiXCR on the 5' RACE reads. The data hold about 1.8 million distinct CDR3 sequences, with approximately 50% observed a single time. The sequenced material came from blood. The origin of the receptors is a woman aged 40 to 49 in good health.

This clonotype was counted between two and nine times. The J gene is TRBJ2-7, the V gene TRBV29-1; D may correspond to TRBD1 or TRBD2 (5 bases each). The length of the CDR3 is 12 residues. Germline V lookup: CDR1 SQVTM, CDR2 ANQGSEA. V lost 7 bases, J lost 6 bases, and 16 bases lay in between. CDR3 sequence reads: CSGNGATGEQYF. The CDR3 DNA follows: TGCAGCGGGAACGGGGCGACCGGCGAGCAGTACTTC.

The genes are TRBV20-1 and TRBJ1-5; 7 nucleotides match TRBD1. The germline CDR1 and CDR2 sequences are DFQATT and SNEGSKA (reference sequence). Losses at the gene ends were 6 bases for V and 6 bases for J; bases not matched to a gene: 14. CDR3 length equals 15 residues. The CDR3 nucleotides read TGCAGTGCCAGACCTGGGGAGGGGGCACGTCAGCCCCAGCATTTT. Protein: CSARPGEGARQPQHF.

V gene TRBV7-2 combines with J gene TRBJ1-1; D is undetermined. The CDR3 totals 13 residues. V was shortened by 5 bases and J by 11 bases, with 18 bases between the two germline ends. Germline V gene data show CDR1 as SGHTA and CDR2 as FQGNSA. The CDR3 DNA is TGTGCCAGCAGCCCGCACTCCGGCATTCCGGCTTTCTTT. As protein: CASSPHSGIPAFF.

The CDR3 protein is CASSPASSTGVTEAFF. CDR3 coding DNA: TGTGCCAGCAGCCCCGCATCAAGCACCGGGGTCACTGAAGCTTTCTTT. The chain couples TRBV11-2 to TRBJ1-1; D is uncertain. This CDR3 contains 16 residues. V was pared by 5 bases and J by 4 bases, with 20 bases between. Germline V gene data show CDR1 as SGHAT and CDR2 as FQNNGV.

Written as DNA, the CDR3 is TGTGCCACCAGTTTTAGCAATACGCAGTATTTT. As protein: CATSFSNTQYF. This rearrangement joins TRBV24-1 to TRBJ2-3, with no clear D. Germline V gene data show CDR1 as KGHDR and CDR2 as SFDVKD. Trimming stripped 6 bases from V and 7 bases from J, with 7 bases between. The CDR3 totals 11 residues.

The chain is built from TRBV11-2 and TRBJ2-7; D not resolved. There are 13 residues in the CDR3. Germline-derived CDR1 and CDR2 are SGHAT and FQNNGV. V shed 6 bases and J shed 4 bases, with 13 bases lying between them. The CDR3 nucleotides are TGTGCCAGCAGACGGACGCTGGGATACGAGCAGTACTTC. Its protein is CASRRTLGYEQYF.

Only a few counts were recorded for this clonotype. This chain uses TRBV20-1 with TRBJ2-1; D unclear. Germline CDR1 reads DFQATT; CDR2 reads SNEGSKA (reference sequence). The CDR3 is 15 residues long. V lost 0 bases and J lost 10, with 19 bases in between. CDR3 in DNA: TGCAGTGCTAGAGATCCGGCAGGTGCAGTCTACGAGCAGTTCTTC. Translated, it gives CSARDPAGAVYEQFF.

This clonotype has only a few counts. The V gene is TRBV7-9, the J gene TRBJ2-5; TRBD1 or TRBD2 may be the D gene (5 bases each). V lost 6 bases and J lost 1, with 18 bases in between. There are 16 residues in the CDR3. CDR1 is SEHNR and CDR2 is FQNEAQ in the germline V gene (reference sequence). The CDR3 loop reads CASSPARDGRQETQYF. The CDR3 DNA follows: TGTGCCAGCAGTCCAGCTCGGGACGGACGCCAAGAGACCCAGTACTTC.

The V and J genes are TRBV12-3 or TRBV12-4 and TRBJ1-5; D gene unclear. This CDR3 region has 13 residues. Trimming removed 4 bases at V and 4 bases at J, with 8 bases between. CDR3 amino acids: CASSSALNQPQHF. The CDR3 DNA reads TGTGCCAGCAGTTCGGCCCTTAATCAGCCCCAGCATTTT.

There are a few counts of this clonotype. The V gene is TRBV5-5, the J gene TRBJ2-1; maybe TRBD1 (6 bases). V gave up 2 bases and J gave up 3 bases, with 12 bases separating them. The germline V gene has CDR1 SGHKS and CDR2 YYEKEE (reference sequence). The CDR3 has 15 residues. In DNA form, the CDR3 reads TGTGCCAGCAGCTTATCCGGACAGCTCTACAATGAGCAGTTCTTC. This sequence encodes CASSLSGQLYNEQFF.

This clonotype has just one count. The V call is TRBV5-1, the J call TRBJ2-3; D remains ambiguous. Looked up from germline, CDR1 is SGHRS and CDR2 is YFSETQ. V shed 0 bases and J shed 4 bases, with 18 bases lying between them. This CDR3 comprises 17 residues. In nucleotides, the CDR3 is TGCGCCAGCAGCTTGGGAAATCTAGGCCTCATCTCAGATACGCAGTATTTT. It encodes CASSLGNLGLISDTQYF.